The 19 T cell receptor beta chains below come from one sample, sequenced in a study of blood T cell repertoires in COVID-19. Assay used: immunoSEQ multiplex PCR; TCRdb lists only in-frame clones, some missing. The sample lists 350,000 to 400,000 clones, just over 90% seen once, with about 0.9% in the top ten. Material for sequencing was PBMCs or T cells enriched from blood (not recorded which). The receptor source for this set is a woman aged 40 to 50 who had been exposed to COVID-19.

This chain uses TRBV10-2 with TRBJ1-2; D is possibly TRBD1 (6 bases). This CDR3 comprises 14 residues. Germline V gene data show CDR1 as WSHSY and CDR2 as SAAADI. Trimming stripped 3 bases from V and 4 bases from J, with 12 bases between. The CDR3 region has the DNA TGCGCCAGCAGTGATACCGGGACATCCTATGGCTACACCTTC. Protein product: CASSDTGTSYGYTF.

CDR3 region: CASSIGATQGYGYTF. The CDR3 bases are TGTGCCAGTAGTATTGGAGCAACCCAGGGCTATGGCTACACCTTC. The chain is built from TRBV19 and TRBJ1-2, with a tentative D call TRBD1 (5 bases). Trimming left V 3 bases short and J 4 bases short, with 15 bases between. The V gene's germline CDR1 is LNHDA and CDR2 SQIVND (reference sequence). This CDR3 region has 15 residues.

V usage is TRBV7-6 and J usage is TRBJ1-2; 7 bases are a match to TRBD1. CDR3 size: 16 residues. Germline CDR1 and CDR2: SGHVS and FNYEAQ. Trimming cost V 5 bases and J 4 bases; bases outside gene matches: 13. CDR3 residues: CASSRNPGTEGYGYTF. The DNA for the CDR3 is TGTGCCAGCAGCCGAAACCCCGGGACAGAAGGCTATGGCTACACCTTC.

The gene calls are TRBV19 and TRBJ1-3; D is uncertain. V was cut by 3 bases and J by 0 bases, with 9 bases left in between. CDR1 is LNHDA and CDR2 is SQIVND in the germline V gene (reference sequence). The CDR3 spans 15 residues. This CDR3 is CASSMSRSSGNTIYF. The CDR3 nucleotides read TGTGCCAGTAGTATGTCCAGGTCCTCTGGAAACACCATATATTTT.

CDR3 loop: CASSGTGYSPLHF. In DNA, the CDR3 is TGTGCCAGTAGTGGAACAGGGTATTCACCCCTCCACTTT. The genes are TRBV19 and TRBJ1-6; TRBD1 might be the D (6 bases). The CDR3 length is 13 residues. Trimming cost V 5 bases and J 8 bases, with 10 bases left between them. Looked up from germline, CDR1 is LNHDA and CDR2 is SQIVND (reference sequence).

The rearrangement links TRBV19 to TRBJ1-3; D is ambiguous. The germline V gene encodes CDR1 LNHDA and CDR2 SQIVND (reference sequence). The CDR3 length is 17 residues. With 3 bases removed from V and 0 bases from J, the gap between germline ends came to 15 bases. This chain's CDR3 is CASSIRGLVSSGNTIYF. The CDR3 bases are TGTGCCAGTAGTATTCGTGGCCTCGTCTCCTCTGGAAACACCATATATTTT.

In this sample, this clone turned up a few times. The gene calls are TRBV7-2 and TRBJ2-7, with TRBD1 matching 12 bases. Germline V CDR1 and CDR2: SGHTA, FQGNSA. This CDR3 comprises 14 residues. V shed 3 bases, J shed 9 bases, and the junction held 6 bases outside the gene matches. As DNA, the CDR3 is TGTGCCAGCAGCTTCCCGGGACAGGGGGCGAGGCAGTACTTC. It codes for CASSFPGQGARQYF. Full variable domain (remainder filled in from reference TRBV7-2 and TRBJ2-7): GAGVSQSPSNKVTEKGKDVELRCDPISGHTALYWYRQSLGQGLEFLIYFQGNSAPDKSGLPSDRFSAERTGGSVSTLTIQRTQQEDSAVYLCASSFPGQGARQYFGPGTRLTVT.

This clone has only one observation. V gene TRBV29-1 combines with J gene TRBJ2-7; the D gene is possibly TRBD2 (6 bases). There are 15 residues in the CDR3. Germline V gene sequence: CDR1 SQVTM, CDR2 ANQGSEA. The V end lost 0 bases, the J end lost 0 bases, and 12 bases lay between the germline ends. For the CDR3, the DNA is TGCAGCGTTGAAGACCGGGGGATTTCCTCCTACGAGCAGTACTTC. Its protein is CSVEDRGISSYEQYF.

The chain recombines TRBV5-1 with TRBJ1-4; 10 nucleotides line up with TRBD1. Germline CDR1 is SGHRS and CDR2 is YFSETQ. V lost 4 bases, J lost 8 bases, and 8 bases stayed unmatched. The CDR3 is 15 amino acids. CDR3 in amino acids: CASSDLTGGEEKLFF. The CDR3 DNA is TGCGCCAGCAGCGACCTGACAGGGGGCGAGGAAAAACTGTTTTTT.

This chain joins TRBV12-5 and TRBJ1-5; possible D gene TRBD1, 5 bases. This CDR3 spans 16 amino acids. The V and J ends lost 3 bases and 6 bases respectively, with 18 bases between them. Germline loops: CDR1 LGHNT, CDR2 FRNRAP. CDR3 DNA sequence: TGTGCTAGTGGTTTTTGGGAGGTGGGGGGAGGTCAGCCCCAGCATTTT. Protein: CASGFWEVGGGQPQHF.

The chain links TRBV7-9 to TRBJ1-2; D is unclear. CDR1 is SEHNR and CDR2 is FQNEAQ in the germline V gene (reference sequence). This CDR3 has 13 residues. Trimming stripped 3 bases from V and 5 bases from J, with 10 bases between. The CDR3 here is CASSLIDIYGYTF. The CDR3 bases are TGTGCCAGCAGCTTGATAGACATTTATGGCTACACCTTC.

Worth noting for this clone: Other DNA sequences in the same sample also yield this CDR3. The chain carries TRBV30 and TRBJ2-7; D is unresolved. The V gene lost 0 bases and the J gene lost 4 bases, with 7 bases spanning the gap. The CDR3 contains 12 residues. The germline CDR1 and CDR2 sequences are GTSNPN and SVGIG (reference sequence). The CDR3 loop reads CAWSVPGYEQYF. In DNA form, the CDR3 reads TGTGCCTGGAGTGTCCCGGGTTACGAGCAGTACTTC.

The chain employs TRBV7-9 and TRBJ2-5, with D perhaps TRBD1 (5 bases). Germline CDR1 is SEHNR and CDR2 is FQNEAQ (reference sequence). V lost 3 bases to trimming and J lost 7 bases, with 15 bases between them. CDR3 length: 14 residues. The CDR3: CASSLTEHSATQYF. CDR3 coding DNA: TGTGCCAGCAGCTTGACAGAGCATTCAGCGACCCAGTACTTC.

This chain joins TRBV7-6 and TRBJ2-1, with 12 nucleotides matching TRBD2. The CDR3 loop spans 16 amino acids. The germline V gene encodes CDR1 SGHVS and CDR2 FNYEAQ. The V and J ends lost 5 bases and 7 bases, in that order; junction bases with no gene match: 9. In nucleotides, the CDR3 is TGTGCCAGCAGCACCTGGACTAGCGGGATCTTGAATGAGCAGTTCTTC. The encoded protein is CASSTWTSGILNEQFF. Filled out from reference TRBV7-6 and TRBJ2-1, the complete variable domain reads GAGVSQSPRYKVTKRGQDVALRCDPISGHVSLYWYRQALGQGPEFLTYFNYEAQQDKSGLPNDRFSAERPEGSISTLTIQRTEQRDSAMYRCASSTWTSGILNEQFFGPGTRLTVL.

This chain joins TRBV5-5 and TRBJ1-2; D gene uncertain. V shed 0 bases and J shed 8 bases, with 17 bases lying between them. CDR1 and CDR2 (germline): SGHKS, YYEKEE (reference sequence). The CDR3 loop spans 15 amino acids. The CDR3 coding sequence is TGTGCCAGCAGCTTGGACCTTCCTATATTTGAGGGCTACACCTTC. This codes for CASSLDLPIFEGYTF.

The V and J genes are TRBV7-3 and TRBJ1-1, with D unclear. Germline V gene lookup returns CDR1 SGHTA and CDR2 FQGTGA. The length of the CDR3 is 13 residues. V was trimmed by 5 bases and J by 3 bases, leaving 10 bases between them. CDR3 in DNA: TGTGCCAGCAGCGCCTACCTCGACACTGAAGCTTTCTTT. Translated, it gives CASSAYLDTEAFF.

This clone was found once. V is TRBV11-3 and J is TRBJ2-1; tentatively, D is TRBD2 (5 bases). The CDR3 is 16 amino acids. Germline V CDR1 and CDR2: SGHNT, YENEEA. V dropped 1 base and J dropped 7 bases, with 17 bases sitting between them. CDR3 region: CASSLVGATRINEQFF. The CDR3, as DNA: TGTGCCAGCAGCTTAGTGGGAGCTACAAGGATTAATGAGCAGTTCTTC.

The chain carries TRBV7-9 and TRBJ2-1, with D tentatively TRBD2 (7 bases). Germline-derived CDR1 and CDR2 are SEHNR and FQNEAQ (reference sequence). V was trimmed by 4 bases and J by 9 bases, leaving 16 bases between them. The CDR3 spans 14 residues. CDR3 amino acids: CASSSQGGSAEQFF. CDR3 bases: TGTGCCAGCAGCTCACAGGGAGGGTCGGCTGAGCAGTTCTTC. Filled out from reference TRBV7-9 and TRBJ2-1, the complete variable domain reads DTGVSQNPRHKITKRGQNVTFRCDPISEHNRLYWYRQTLGQGPEFLTYFQNEAQLEKSRLLSDRFSAERPKGSFSTLEIQRTEQGDSAMYLCASSSQGGSAEQFFGPGTRLTVL.

The rearrangement joins TRBV19 to TRBJ1-4; unclear D gene. The CDR3 extends over 15 amino acids. Per the germline V gene, CDR1 is LNHDA and CDR2 is SQIVND (reference sequence). V was shortened by 4 bases and J by 8 bases, with 17 bases between the two germline ends. CDR3 DNA: TGTGCCAGTAGTAACCCCGGGAGGCTAGGGGAAAAACTGTTTTTT. Its translation is CASSNPGRLGEKLFF.